This TCR beta chain was recorded in a study of blood T cells in healthy people across ages. The study's findings and limits: The study found more naive CD4+ cells and higher diversity in long-lived than aged donors.

As to this clonotype: Its antigen is not identified.

The use of a sample-barcoded 5' primer and a J-beta primer mix characterized a second PCR of about 7 to 12 cycles. Each CDR3 protein is one row after TCRdb ran MiXCR on the 5' RACE reads. The data contain 1,300,000 or so distinct CDR3 sequences, approximately 59% of them singletons. The CDR3 totals 15 residues. Germline CDR1 and CDR2: MNHNY and SVGAGI (reference sequence). The chain links TRBV6-6 to TRBJ2-5; 8 bases map to TRBD1. TRBJ2-7 matches the DNA end more closely, so the J call is doubtful. The material sequenced was blood. This TCR was sampled from a man between 18 and 35 years old in good health. This CDR3 is CASSRDRGKYNEQYF. The DNA of the CDR3 is TGTGCCAGCAGTCGTGACAGGGGAAAGTACAACGAGCAGTACTTC.